A single sample is the source of the 6 T cell receptor beta chains below, sequenced in a study of blood T cell repertoires in COVID-19. Some clones are missing from TCRdb's copy, which holds only in-frame ones; the method was immunoSEQ multiplex PCR. Of 170,000 or so clones in the sample, approximately 90% were seen once. The sequenced sample consisted of peripheral blood. These receptors were obtained from a woman aged 65 to 85 with COVID-19, enrolled during active disease.

The chain's CDR3 is CSASGTSGAYEQYF. The CDR3 DNA sequence: TGCAGTGCTAGTGGGACTAGCGGGGCCTACGAGCAGTACTTC. This sequence joins TRBV20-1 and TRBJ2-7; TRBD2 agrees at 13 bases. Germline values: CDR1 DFQATT, CDR2 SNEGSKA (reference sequence). The ends lost 3 bases at V and 2 bases at J; junction bases unmatched: 1. This CDR3 spans 14 amino acids.

The chain carries TRBV5-1 and TRBJ2-1, with TRBD1 matching over 10 bases. Per germline, CDR1 SGHRS and CDR2 YFSETQ. V shed 0 bases and J 7 bases; nucleotides not matched to a gene: 7. The CDR3 consists of 16 residues. The DNA of the CDR3 is TGCGCCAGCAGCTTGGCGGGACAGGGGTTAAGAAATGAGCAGTTCTTC. Amino acids: CASSLAGQGLRNEQFF.

V and J are TRBV11-3 and TRBJ2-3; maybe TRBD1 (5 bases). Trimming took 3 bases from V and 3 from J, leaving 7 bases between them. Germline loops: CDR1 SGHNT, CDR2 YENEEA. The CDR3 consists of 13 residues. CDR3 nucleotides: TGTGCCAGCAGCTTCCAGGGTACAGATACGCAGTATTTT. This translates into CASSFQGTDTQYF.

The V gene is TRBV29-1, the J gene TRBJ1-4, with D possibly being TRBD1 (5 bases). Germline V gives CDR1 SQVTM, CDR2 ANQGSEA. The CDR3 length is 14 residues. V shed 5 bases and J shed 4 bases, with 14 bases lying between them. In DNA, the CDR3 is TGCAGCGTTTCTTACAGGTCCAGTAATGAAAAACTGTTTTTT. Residues: CSVSYRSSNEKLFF.

The V call is TRBV6-4, the J call TRBJ2-7; D gene unclear. Germline loops: CDR1 MRHNA, CDR2 SNTAGT. The CDR3 spans 15 residues. V lost 0 bases to trimming and J lost 2 bases, with 11 bases between them. The CDR3 protein is CASSDSGGTTYEQYF. CDR3 DNA sequence: TGTGCCAGCAGTGACTCTGGCGGTACTACCTACGAGCAGTACTTC.

The table lists this clone with a few counts. The chain links TRBV7-3 to TRBJ1-5, with 7 bases identical to TRBD1. The length of the CDR3 is 15 residues. The V gene end was trimmed by 5 bases and the J gene end by 2 bases; junction bases not matched to a gene: 6. Germline CDR1 reads SGHTA; CDR2 reads FQGTGA. The CDR3 coding sequence is TGTGCCAGCAGCCGTGATGGACAGGGCAATCAGCCCCAGCATTTT. Translating gives CASSRDGQGNQPQHF.